This T cell receptor beta chain was retrieved from a study of identical twins. Study findings and constraints: Models underestimated how often monozygotic twins shared out-of-frame TCR alpha.

The CDR3 runs 15 residues. V lost 6 bases to trimming and J lost 4 bases; unmatched junction nucleotides: 11. TCRdb itself ran the 5' RACE reads through MiXCR, one entry per CDR3 protein. There are around 1.7 million distinct CDR3 sequences in the sample; roughly a third occur only once, and about 0.27% lies in the top ten. Concerning this clonotype itself: Its specificity is unknown.

Sequencing was done on a sample of cord blood. This sequence was found in a newborn girl in good health. The chain combines TRBV12-3 or TRBV12-4 with TRBJ2-5, with 7 nucleotides matching TRBD1. In DNA form, the CDR3 reads TGTGCCAGCAGCCAACGAGGGACAGTGGGAGAGACCCAGTACTTC. As protein: CASSQRGTVGETQYF.